This TCR beta chain was captured by sequencing in a study of metastatic and nonmetastatic thyroid tumors. Study-level background: Across peripheral blood and tumor or nodule tissue samples taken from malignant and benign thyroid patients, the repertoires were compared with one another.

Before thyroid surgery, none of the patients had received any treatment. Original analysis: The study's classifier, a distant-metastasis tool for papillary thyroid cancer, was built using CDR3 differences across clinicopathological groups. TCRdb re-called the PCR reads through MiXCR. The V and J calls and clone size come from TCRdb's table, not from the authors' own analysis. The sample shows roughly 64,000 clones, just over 4% of them seen only once. This clone was seen repeatedly, ten times or more. The antigen is unknown. Study observations and caveats: As reported, TCR beta diversity in blood and tumor was significantly higher in malignant thyroid tumors than in benign nodules.

The germline CDR1 and CDR2 sequences are GTSNPN and SVGIG (reference sequence). V lost 5 bases and J 1 base, leaving 18 bases between the germline ends. The CDR3 totals 15 residues. The chain carries TRBV30 and TRBJ2-7; possibly TRBD2 for D (5 bases). Sequenced input: blood. The TCR was taken from a female donor with papillary thyroid cancer or a benign thyroid nodule (not recorded which). Some clones in this sample may be carry-over from other donors' samples. CDR3 sequence (DNA): TGTGCCTGGGGGATGGCGCACGGGATGTCCTACGAGCAGTACTTC. Translated, it gives CAWGMAHGMSYEQYF.